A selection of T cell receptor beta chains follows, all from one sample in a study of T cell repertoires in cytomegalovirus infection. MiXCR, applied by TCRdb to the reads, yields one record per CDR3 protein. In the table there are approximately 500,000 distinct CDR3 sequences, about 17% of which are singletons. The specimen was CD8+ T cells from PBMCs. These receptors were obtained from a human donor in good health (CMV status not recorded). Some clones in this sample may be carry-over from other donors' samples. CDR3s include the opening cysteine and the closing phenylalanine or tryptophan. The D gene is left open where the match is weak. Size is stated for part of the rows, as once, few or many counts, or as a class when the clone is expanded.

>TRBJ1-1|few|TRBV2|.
TGTGCCAGGGAGGGGGAAGCTTTCTTT
CAREGEAFF
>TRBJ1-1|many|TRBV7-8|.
TGTGCCAGCAGCCACCCAACGGGGGCCACTGAAGCTTTCTTT
CASSHPTGATEAFF
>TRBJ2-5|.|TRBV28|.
TGTGCCAGCAGTCCCGGAGGCATGACGTACCAAGAGCCCCAGTACTTC
CASSPGGMTYQEPQYF
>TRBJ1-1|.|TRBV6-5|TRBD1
TGTGCCAGCAGTTATGGGACAGGATCGCCGAACACTGAAGCTTTCTTT
CASSYGTGSPNTEAFF
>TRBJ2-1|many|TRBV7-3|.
TGTGCCAGCAGCTCCGAGCATTTTCGGAGAACTCCCAATGAGCAGTTCTTC
CASSSEHFRRTPNEQFF
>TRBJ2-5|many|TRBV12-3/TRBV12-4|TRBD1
TGTGCCAGCAGTTTAGGGACGACCAGGGGGGAGACCCAGTACTTC
CASSLGTTRGETQYF
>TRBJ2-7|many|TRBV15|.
TGTGCCACCAGCAGAGATAGGGGATCCTACGAGCAGTACTTC
CATSRDRGSYEQYF
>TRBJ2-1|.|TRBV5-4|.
TGTGCCAGCAGCTTTCGCCGATCCTCCTACAATGAGCAGTTCTTC
CASSFRRSSYNEQFF
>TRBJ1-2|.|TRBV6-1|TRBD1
TGTGCCAGCAGTTATGGTGCGGGGACAGGGTGGCACTATGGCTACACCTTC
CASSYGAGTGWHYGYTF
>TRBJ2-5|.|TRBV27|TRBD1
TGTGCCAGCAGTTGGGGACAGGGAGGGGAGACCCAGTACTTC
CASSWGQGGETQYF
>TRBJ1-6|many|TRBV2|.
TGTGCCAGCAGTGCGGGGAAGAATTCACCCCTCCACTTT
CASSAGKNSPLHF
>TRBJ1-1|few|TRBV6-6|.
TGTGCCAGCAGTTACGTTCGGCAGGCGGTGAACACTGAAGCTTTCTTT
CASSYVRQAVNTEAFF
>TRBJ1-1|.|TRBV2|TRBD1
TGTGCCACCCCGGACAGGGTGTACACTGAAGCTTTCTTT
CATPDRVYTEAFF
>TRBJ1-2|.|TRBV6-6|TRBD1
TGTGCCAGCAGTGCCGGGACAGGGGTCTATGGCTACACCTTC
CASSAGTGVYGYTF
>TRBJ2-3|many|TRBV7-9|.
TGTGCCAGCAGCCCCGGTGATGCAGATACGCAGTATTTT
CASSPGDADTQYF
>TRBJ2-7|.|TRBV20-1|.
TGCAGTGCTGTACAGGATAACGAGCAGTACTTC
CSAVQDNEQYF
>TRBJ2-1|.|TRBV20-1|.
TGCAGTGCTAGAGGTCTCCGGCGGGCCCCTAGGAATGAGCAGTTCTTC
CSARGLRRAPRNEQFF
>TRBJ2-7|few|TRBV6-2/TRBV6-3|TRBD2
TGTGCCAGCAGTTACTCTGTGCTAGCGGGAGTAAACGAGCAGTACTTC
CASSYSVLAGVNEQYF